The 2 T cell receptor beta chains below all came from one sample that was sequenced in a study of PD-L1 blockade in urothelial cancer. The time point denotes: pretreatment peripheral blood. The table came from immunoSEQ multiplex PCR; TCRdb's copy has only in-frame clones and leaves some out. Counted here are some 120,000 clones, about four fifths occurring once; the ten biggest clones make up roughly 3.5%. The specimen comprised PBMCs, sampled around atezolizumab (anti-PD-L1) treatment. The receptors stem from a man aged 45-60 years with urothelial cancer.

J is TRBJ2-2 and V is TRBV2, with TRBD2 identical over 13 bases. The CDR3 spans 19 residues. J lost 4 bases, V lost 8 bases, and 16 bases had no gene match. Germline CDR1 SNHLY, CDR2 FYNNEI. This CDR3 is CASLGVRLAGGGRTGELFF. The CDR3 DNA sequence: TGTGCCAGCTTAGGGGTCCGACTAGCGGGAGGTGGTCGCACCGGGGAGCTGTTTTTT.

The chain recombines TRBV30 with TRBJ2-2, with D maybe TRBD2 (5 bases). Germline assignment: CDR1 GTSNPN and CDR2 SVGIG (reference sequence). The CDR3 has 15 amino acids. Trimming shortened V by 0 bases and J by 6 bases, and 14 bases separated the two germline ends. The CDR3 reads CAWSVRLLVAGELFF. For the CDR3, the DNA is TGTGCCTGGAGTGTACGTCTACTAGTGGCCGGGGAGCTGTTTTTT. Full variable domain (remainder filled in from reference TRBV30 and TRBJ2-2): SQTIHQWPATLVQPVGSPLSLECTVEGTSNPNLYWYRQAAGRGLQLLFYSVGIGQISSEVPQNLSASRPQDRQFILSSKKLLLSDSGFYLCAWSVRLLVAGELFFGEGSRLTVL.